These T cell receptor beta chains were read from a single sample in a study of shared clonotypes between healthy human individuals. Profiled with immunoSEQ multiplex PCR; TCRdb holds only in-frame clones, not every one. The table lists 2 million to 2.5 million clones, around 92% of them singletons, with approximately 0.4% in the top ten. The sequencing input was naive CD4+ T cells from PBMCs. Receptor source: a man between 18 and 29 years old in good health. Some clones in this sample may be carry-over from other donors' samples. CDR3s include the opening cysteine and the closing phenylalanine or tryptophan. D genes are given only for firm matches. The size entry is marked missing in some rows and otherwise reads once, few, many or a size class.

TRBV2	15	TRBJ2-1	TRBD1	NA	TGTGCCAGCAGGGACGGACAGGGGCTTTACAATGAGCAGTTCTTC	CASRDGQGLYNEQFF
TRBV30	11	TRBJ2-5	NA	few	TGTGCCTGGAGTGTAAGGGAGACCCAGTACTTC	CAWSVRETQYF
TRBV5-6	16	TRBJ2-3	NA	NA	TGTGCCAGCAGCTTGGGTTATGGGGTCGTGGCAGATACGCAGTATTTT	CASSLGYGVVADTQYF
TRBV7-9	15	TRBJ2-7	NA	once	TGTGCCAGCAGCTTAGTTGGAGGCGGCTCCTACGAGCAGTACTTC	CASSLVGGGSYEQYF
TRBV5-1	16	TRBJ2-5	TRBD1	NA	TGCGCCAGCAGCTTCGGGGACAGGGGATCGGGAGAGACCCAGTACTTC	CASSFGDRGSGETQYF
TRBV28	15	TRBJ1-2	NA	NA	TGTGCCAGCAGTAGGGCAGGGGCCCCTAACTATGGCTACACCTTC	CASSRAGAPNYGYTF
TRBV10-2	12	TRBJ1-5	NA	NA	TGCGCCAGCAGTGGAGGCAATCAGCCCCAGCATTTT	CASSGGNQPQHF
TRBV4-3	15	TRBJ1-1	NA	once	TGCGCCAGCAGCCAGCTGGACGGGCAAAACACTGAAGCTTTCTTT	CASSQLDGQNTEAFF
TRBV5-4	17	TRBJ1-2	NA	NA	TGTGCCAGCAGCCCCCCCCGGGAGGGGCTCCGGAACTATGGCTACACCTTC	CASSPPREGLRNYGYTF
TRBV4-3	15	TRBJ2-7	TRBD2	once	TGCGCCAGCAGCCAAGAAACTAGCGGGAGGGTCGAGCAGTACTTC	CASSQETSGRVEQYF
TRBV7-2	12	TRBJ2-2	NA	NA	TGTGCCAGCAGCATCCACACCGGGGAGCTGTTTTTT	CASSIHTGELFF
TRBV9	13	TRBJ2-2	NA	NA	TGTGCCAGCAGCCTGGGGGGTACCGGGGAGCTGTTTTTT	CASSLGGTGELFF
TRBV5-1	12	TRBJ2-7	NA	NA	TGCGCCAGCAGCTTAGGACAGTACGAGCAGTACTTC	CASSLGQYEQYF
TRBV5-1	16	TRBJ2-3	NA	NA	TGCGCCAGCAGCCCTTCCCTGGGATCGGGCACAGATACGCAGTATTTT	CASSPSLGSGTDTQYF
TRBV7-2	14	TRBJ1-2	NA	NA	TGTGCCAGCAGCCCCCCCCCTGGGGTGTCGGGCTACACCTTC	CASSPPPGVSGYTF
TRBV28	13	TRBJ2-2	TRBD2	NA	TGTGCCGCGGGAGGCCCGAACACCGGGGAGCTGTTTTTT	CAAGGPNTGELFF
TRBV28	18	TRBJ1-2	NA	NA	TGTGCCAGCAGTTTAAGATGGGAAAGAGAGCCCTCTATGGATGGCTACACCTTC	CASSLRWEREPSMDGYTF
TRBV20-1	11	TRBJ2-2	NA	few	TGCAGTGCTAGGAGCACCGGGGAGCTGTTTTTT	CSARSTGELFF
TRBV5-1	17	TRBJ1-1	TRBD1	NA	TGCGCCAGCAGCTTTGCCCCTATGGGACAGGGAAGCACTGAAGCTTTCTTT	CASSFAPMGQGSTEAFF
TRBV10-3	14	TRBJ2-7	NA	NA	TGTGCCATCAGAACCGGGACCTCTTCCTACGAGCAGTACTTC	CAIRTGTSSYEQYF
TRBV7-2	16	TRBJ1-1	NA	NA	TGTGCCAGCAGCTTATACTCCCCGCCCACTGGGACTGAAGCTTTCTTT	CASSLYSPPTGTEAFF
TRBV7-6	13	TRBJ2-1	NA	NA	TGTGCCAGCGGTCGCCCGGGGTCCTATGAGCAGTTCTTC	CASGRPGSYEQFF
TRBV18	15	TRBJ2-1	NA	once	TGTGCCAGCTCACTGGGACCCGACAGCAACAATGAGCAGTTCTTC	CASSLGPDSNNEQFF
TRBV25-1	15	TRBJ2-3	NA	NA	TGTGCCAGCCGGCGGGGGCAATCTAGCACAGATACGCAGTATTTT	CASRRGQSSTDTQYF
TRBV19	12	TRBJ2-3	NA	NA	TGTGCCAGTAGTTACGGGAGACGGATGCAGTATTTT	CASSYGRRMQYF
TRBV28	13	TRBJ2-7	NA	NA	TGTGCCAGCAACCGAGGCATTTCCTACGAGCAGTACTTC	CASNRGISYEQYF
TRBV5-8	17	TRBJ1-2	NA	NA	TGTGCCAGCAGCTTGGGGACATCCAGGGGTAGTCGCGGTGGCTACACCTTC	CASSLGTSRGSRGGYTF
TRBV30	13	TRBJ2-5	NA	NA	TGTGCCTGGAGTGTAGACGGGGAAGAGACCCAGTACTTC	CAWSVDGEETQYF
TRBV7-2	12	TRBJ1-5	NA	NA	TGTGCCAGCAGCTTAGGGAATCAGCCCCAGCATTTT	CASSLGNQPQHF
TRBV13	15	TRBJ2-3	TRBD2	NA	TGTGCCAGCAGCCGAGCGGGAGGGCTTTCAGATACGCAGTATTTT	CASSRAGGLSDTQYF
TRBV5-1	16	TRBJ2-3	TRBD2	NA	TGCGCCAGCAGCTCCGCTAGCGGGAGCTTTACAGATACGCAGTATTTT	CASSSASGSFTDTQYF
TRBV5-1	18	TRBJ2-6	TRBD1	NA	TGCGCCAGCAGCTTGGTCAGGACAGGGGTAACGGGGGCCAACGTCCTGACTTTC	CASSLVRTGVTGANVLTF
TRBV14	13	TRBJ1-1	NA	NA	TGTGCCAGCAGCCCCAGGGGGAACACTGAAGCTTTCTTT	CASSPRGNTEAFF
TRBV2	13	TRBJ1-5	NA	few	TGTGCCAGCAATGGGGGCGCACATCAGCCCCAGCATTTT	CASNGGAHQPQHF
TRBV2	12	TRBJ2-2	NA	few	TGTGCCAGCAGTCACGACACCGGGGAGCTGTTTTTT	CASSHDTGELFF
TRBV19	14	TRBJ2-3	NA	NA	TGTGCCAGTAGCCCGAAAGCTCGCACAGATACGCAGTATTTT	CASSPKARTDTQYF
TRBV12-5	14	TRBJ2-2	NA	NA	TGTGCTAGTGGTTTGGTACCGGGCACCGGGGAGCTGTTTTTT	CASGLVPGTGELFF
TRBV18	14	TRBJ1-1	NA	NA	TGTGCCAGCTCACCGTTGACAGGCAATCTGGGAGCTTTCTTT	CASSPLTGNLGAFF
TRBV28	16	TRBJ2-1	TRBD2	NA	TGTGCCAGCAATAGGGCTAGCGGAACCTCCTACAATGAGCAGTTCTTC	CASNRASGTSYNEQFF
TRBV19	18	TRBJ2-4	NA	NA	TGTGCCAGTACTTTTCGAGGGCAGGGGACCCTAGCCAAAAACATTCAGTACTTC	CASTFRGQGTLAKNIQYF
TRBV5-1	13	TRBJ1-2	NA	once	TGCGCCAGCAGCCCCGGGACTCAATATGGCTACACCTTC	CASSPGTQYGYTF
TRBV2	12	TRBJ1-1	NA	NA	TGTGCCAGCACGGGACAGAACACTGAAGCTTTCTTT	CASTGQNTEAFF
TRBV9	16	TRBJ2-3	NA	NA	TGTGCCAGCAGCCCCCGGACCGGATCCGAGACAGATACGCAGTATTTT	CASSPRTGSETDTQYF
TRBV5-1	15	TRBJ1-2	NA	NA	TGCGCCAGCAGCTTGGCCTTTTGGGGCGAGGGTGGCTACACCTTC	CASSLAFWGEGGYTF
TRBV19	16	TRBJ2-1	TRBD2	once	TGTGCCAGTAGTTCCGCCGGGACTAGCGGCTACAATGAGCAGTTCTTC	CASSSAGTSGYNEQFF